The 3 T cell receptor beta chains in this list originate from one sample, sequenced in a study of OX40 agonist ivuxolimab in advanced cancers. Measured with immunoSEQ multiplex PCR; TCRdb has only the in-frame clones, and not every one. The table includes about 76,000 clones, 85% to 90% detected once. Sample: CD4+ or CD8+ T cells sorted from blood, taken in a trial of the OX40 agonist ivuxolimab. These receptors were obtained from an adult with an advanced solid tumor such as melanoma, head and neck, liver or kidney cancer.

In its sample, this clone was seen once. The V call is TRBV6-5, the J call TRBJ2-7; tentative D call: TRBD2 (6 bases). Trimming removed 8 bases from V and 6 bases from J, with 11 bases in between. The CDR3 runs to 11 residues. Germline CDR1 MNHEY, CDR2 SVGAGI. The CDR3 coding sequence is TGTGCCAGCGGGACTCCCCTCGAGCAGTACTTC. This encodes CASGTPLEQYF.

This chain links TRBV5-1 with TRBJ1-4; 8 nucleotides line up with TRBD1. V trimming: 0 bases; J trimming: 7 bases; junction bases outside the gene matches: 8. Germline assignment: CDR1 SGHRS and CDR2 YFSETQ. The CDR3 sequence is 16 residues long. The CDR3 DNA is TGCGCCAGCAGCTTGGGGACAGGCAGGGGGCGTGAAAAACTGTTTTTT. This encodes CASSLGTGRGREKLFF.

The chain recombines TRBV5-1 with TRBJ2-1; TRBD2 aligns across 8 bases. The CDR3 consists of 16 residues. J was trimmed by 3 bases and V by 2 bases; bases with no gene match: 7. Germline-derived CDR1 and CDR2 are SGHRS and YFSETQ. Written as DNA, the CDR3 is TGCGCCAGCAGCTTCCCCTCTAGCGGGCACTACAATGAGCAGTTCTTC. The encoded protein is CASSFPSSGHYNEQFF.